The following is a T cell receptor beta chain sequence with its context. This clone has a handful of counts. The antigen it recognizes is unknown. Per-base qualities were not stored, and no clone one base away is much larger. At the junction V is shortened by 3 bases and J by 5 bases, with 10 bases in between. Spanning cysteine to phenylalanine, the CDR3 consists of 13 amino acids. Only the CDR3 DNA is retained, 39 bases long and in frame from the first base. Sequences SGHAT (CDR1) and FQNNGV (CDR2) are obtained from the germline V gene. One collaborating source in Seattle enrolled patients during active infection and followed them longitudinally through the course of disease. Whole blood was collected in K2EDTA tubes by collaborating institutions according to the institutions' own protocols. For TCRbeta analysis, collaborators shipped samples in one of three forms: frozen whole blood, isolated PBMCs, or DNA extracted from either of those sample types.

The immunoSEQ Assay, a bias-controlled multiplex PCR, was used to amplify TCRbeta CDR3 regions from genomic DNA. Turning to the authors' computational methods: Nucleated cell counts per sample were estimated from amplification of reference gene primers within the assay. To quantify the absolute abundance of each unique TCRbeta CDR3 rearrangement, sequence reads were collapsed and filtered. For each sample, productive Simpson clonality was calculated as the square root of Simpson's diversity index over productive rearrangements. TCRdb limited this immuneACCESS table to in-frame rearrangements with V and J called. A share of clones is missing; checked studies link under half to unresolved V genes, and the rest is unexplained. Clonal size and the V and J genes are those of that table, whereas D and trimming came from the DNA. The sample table lists around 250,000 clones, nearly 90% of them with a count of one. Together, the top ten hold under 2.5% of the sample.

These data belong to a study of blood T cell repertoires in COVID-19 (dated by TCRdb to about 2020). Regarding the study in general: Samples from collaborators originated in the United States, Italy and Spain and spanned both the acute and convalescent phases of COVID-19. Deeply sampled blood TCRbeta repertoires from subjects exposed to, actively infected with, or recovered from COVID-19 were included in the dataset. The samples were drawn from the first 160 participants of the ongoing ImmuneRACE study and from about 1,200 subjects provided by 6 global collaborators. The repertoires were released in a freely available public database intended as a resource for research on the immune response to SARS-CoV-2. Where available, HLA class I and class II types were taken from metadata supplied by the sample provider and were not determined by assay-based typing. A de-identified subject ID, COVID-19 status, age in years and sex were almost always included in the sample metadata. The prospective study material was composed of cDNA or gDNA derived from T cells, B-cell-depleted T cells, or PBMCs.

General findings and caveats noted by the study authors: The quantity of clinical and demographic metadata differed by source and by participant and was supplied without curation.

This TCR was recovered from a woman aged 60 to 75 with COVID-19, enrolled during active disease. Material for sequencing was peripheral blood. The rearranged segments are TRBV11-2 and TRBJ2-5; TRBD1 might be the D gene, on 5 matching bases. The CDR3 has the sequence CASSLAGSETQYF. The DNA is as follows: TGTGCCAGCAGCTTGGCAGGGTCGGAGACCCAGTACTTC.